A single sample gave rise to the 27 T cell receptor beta chains below, sequenced in a study of molecular identifiers for immune sequencing clone quantification. TCRdb recomputed calls from the PCR reads with MiXCR, one row per CDR3 protein. The sample shows 80,000 to 130,000 distinct CDR3 sequences, roughly a third of them seen only once. The sequencing input was naive CD8+ T cells from blood, with Jurkat cell RNA spiked in. The subset was: FACS-sorted CD8+CD4-CCR7+CD45RA+ naive T cells. Receptors were obtained from a human donor in good health. Some libraries in this study had Jurkat cell RNA spiked in.

This clonotype qualifies as medium-sized. This sequence joins TRBV7-2 and TRBJ2-3, with D possibly matching TRBD2 (6 bases). Per the germline V gene, CDR1 is SGHTA and CDR2 is FQGNSA. The CDR3 totals 17 residues. V was trimmed by 2 bases and J by 2 bases, leaving 17 bases between them. CDR3 sequence reads: CASSLLRREYLTDTQYF. The CDR3 DNA reads TGTGCCAGCAGCTTACTTCGACGGGAGTACCTCACAGATACGCAGTATTTT.

As to this clonotype: Sequence at one end of the junction differs from germline and may be a read error. V gene TRBV6-5 combines with J gene TRBJ2-6; a weak D match, TRBD1 (5 bases). CDR1 MNHEY and CDR2 SVGAGI come from the germline V gene. The CDR3 has 16 amino acids. DNA for the CDR3: TGTGCCAGCACTGGGGCAACTGTCTCTGGGGCCCACGTCCTGACTTTC. It codes for CASTGATVSGAHVLTF.

In regard to this clonotype: A clone one base away is much larger, so this may be a read error. J is TRBJ2-6 and V is TRBV4-1; D unresolved. The germline V and J ends were trimmed by 3 bases and 5 bases, with 8 bases remaining between them. Germline-derived CDR1 and CDR2 are MGHRA and YSYEKL. The CDR3 has 14 residues. The CDR3 loop is CASSHGYRANVLTF. CDR3 nucleotide sequence: TGCGCCAGCAGCCACGGTTACAGGGCCAACGTCCTGACTTTC.

The table lists this clonotype with a few counts. The J gene is TRBJ1-1, the V gene TRBV28, with D hard to call. Germline CDR1 and CDR2: MDHEN and SYDVKM. Trimming removed 7 bases at V and 6 bases at J, with 12 bases between. The CDR3 spans 12 residues. CDR3 sequence: CASTGFRAEAFF. CDR3 nucleotides: TGTGCCAGCACCGGGTTTAGGGCTGAAGCTTTCTTT.

This clonotype was seen at least ten times. The rearrangement uses TRBV29-1 and TRBJ2-4; no clear D. The CDR3 is 14 residues long. V lost 4 bases and J lost 5, with 15 bases in between. The V gene's germline CDR1 is SQVTM and CDR2 ANQGSEA. CDR3 sequence reads: CSVAPFEVQNIQYF. The CDR3 DNA is TGCAGCGTTGCACCCTTTGAGGTTCAAAACATTCAGTACTTC.

This clonotype was detected a few times. The J gene is TRBJ2-1, the V gene TRBV7-8; D not certain. This CDR3 has 13 amino acids. Looked up from germline, CDR1 is SGHVS and CDR2 is FQNEAQ. Deletions cut 5 bases from V and 3 bases from J, with 8 bases between. For the CDR3, the DNA is TGTGCCAGCAGCGTCTTCTTCTACAATGAGCAGTTCTTC. Protein: CASSVFFYNEQFF. The entire variable domain, with the rest obtained from reference TRBV7-8 and TRBJ2-1, is as follows: GAGVSQSPRYKVAKRGQDVALRCDPISGHVSLFWYQQALGQGPEFLTYFQNEAQLDKSGLPSDRFFAERPEGSVSTLKIQRTQQEDSAVYLCASSVFFYNEQFFGPGTRLTVL.

A note on this clonotype: The junction differs from germline at one of its ends, possibly a read error. The chain couples TRBV10-3 to TRBJ2-3; D may be TRBD2 (6 bases). CDR3 length: 16 amino acids. CDR1 and CDR2 from the germline V gene are ENHRY and SYGVKD. This CDR3 reads CAISESGLTSIDTQYF. The DNA for the CDR3 is TGTGCCATCAGTGAGTCGGGCCTCACTAGCATAGATACGCAGTATTTT.

In its sample, this clonotype was seen many times. The chain uses TRBV4-1 and TRBJ1-5; D uncertain. The CDR3 covers 12 residues. Germline CDR1 reads MGHRA; CDR2 reads YSYEKL. V lost 0 bases, J lost 7 bases, and 4 bases lay in between. CDR3 in DNA: TGCGCCAGCAGCCAAGATAACCAGCCCCAGCATTTT. Translated, it gives CASSQDNQPQHF.

V gene TRBV9 combines with J gene TRBJ2-7; 9 positions match TRBD2. Trimming at V came to 3 bases and at J to 9 bases, leaving 10 bases not matched to a gene. Germline V gives CDR1 SGDLS, CDR2 YYNGEE. This CDR3 region has 14 residues. CDR3 loop: CASSEGIAGVAQYF. For the CDR3, the DNA is TGTGCCAGCAGCGAAGGGATAGCGGGAGTTGCGCAGTACTTC.

The chain links TRBV4-1 to TRBJ1-4, with D possibly matching TRBD1 (5 bases). CDR1 and CDR2 (germline): MGHRA, YSYEKL. The V end lost 0 bases, the J end lost 6 bases, and 26 bases lay between the germline ends. CDR3 length equals 20 residues. The CDR3 reads CASSQDHLVRSWSGDEKLFF. DNA of the CDR3: TGCGCCAGCAGCCAAGATCATCTCGTGAGGTCTTGGTCGGGGGATGAAAAACTGTTTTTT.

The V gene is TRBV20-1, the J gene TRBJ1-5; D unclear. The CDR3 has 15 residues. Germline values: CDR1 DFQATT, CDR2 SNEGSKA (reference sequence). V dropped 6 bases and J dropped 2 bases, with 17 bases sitting between them. The CDR3 loop is CSALPRVMGNQPQHF. In DNA, the CDR3 is TGCAGTGCCCTGCCGAGGGTGATGGGCAATCAGCCCCAGCATTTT.

J is TRBJ2-3 and V is TRBV28; no reliable D call. Trimming pared 7 bases from V and 6 bases from J, leaving 11 bases between. Germline lookup yields CDR1 MDHEN and CDR2 SYDVKM. There are 12 residues in the CDR3. CDR3: CASNSRVDTQYF. CDR3 sequence (DNA): TGTGCCAGCAACTCCCGGGTCGATACGCAGTATTTT. Based on the CDR3 plus reference TRBV28 and TRBJ2-3, the full variable domain is DVKVTQSSRYLVKRTGEKVFLECVQDMDHENMFWYRQDPGLGLRLIYFSYDVKMKEKGDIPEGYSVSREKKERFSLILESASTNQTSMYLCASNSRVDTQYFGPGTRLTVL.

The chain is built from TRBV7-9 and TRBJ1-3; D not resolved. The germline gives CDR1 SEHNR, CDR2 FQNEAQ (reference sequence). Trimming removed 5 bases from V and 0 bases from J, with 14 bases in between. This CDR3 has 16 residues. The CDR3 sequence is CASSPPVRNSGNTIYF. In DNA, the CDR3 is TGTGCCAGCAGCCCCCCGGTGAGGAACTCTGGAAACACCATATATTTT.

The sample holds many counts of this clonotype. This chain links TRBV7-8 with TRBJ2-7; D is uncertain. Germline CDR1 SGHVS, CDR2 FQNEAQ. V was trimmed by 4 bases and J by 2 bases, leaving 9 bases between them. This CDR3 has 13 residues. The CDR3 DNA sequence: TGTGCCAGCAGCTCGGCAGGTGCCTACGAGCAGTACTTC. Its protein is CASSSAGAYEQYF.

The V gene is TRBV29-1, the J gene TRBJ2-3; TRBD2 matches 10 bases. V trimming: 8 bases; J trimming: 2 bases; junction bases outside the gene matches: 13. CDR3 length: 16 residues. Germline V gene lookup returns CDR1 SQVTM and CDR2 ANQGSEA. CDR3 loop: CSPVVSTSGDTDTQYF. CDR3 coding DNA: TGCAGCCCTGTTGTGTCCACTAGCGGGGACACAGATACGCAGTATTTT.

For this clonotype: The junction does not match germline at one end; this may be a read error. The DNA for the CDR3 is TGTGCCAGCAGTACTAGCGGGAAGTACACCGGGGAGCTGTTATTT. As protein: CASSTSGKYTGELLF. The chain employs TRBV6-5 and TRBJ2-2; the match to TRBD2 covers 10 bases. Germline V gene lookup returns CDR1 MNHEY and CDR2 SVGAGI. The CDR3 consists of 15 residues.

In regard to this clonotype: An end of the junction differs from the germline gene, which may be a read error. The chain is built from TRBV7-9 and TRBJ1-1, with a tentative D call TRBD1 (6 bases). This CDR3 is 13 amino acids long. Germline CDR1 reads SEHNR; CDR2 reads FQNEAQ (reference sequence). CDR3 in DNA: TGTACCAGCGGTCCAGGGGTCCCCACAGAAGCTTTCTTT. Residues: CTSGPGVPTEAFF.

This clonotype came up many times. This chain uses TRBV27 with TRBJ1-1, with 8 nucleotides matching TRBD1. The CDR3 covers 12 residues. V gave up 4 bases and J gave up 10 bases; unmatched junction bases: 5. The germline V gene has CDR1 MNHEY and CDR2 SMNVEV (reference sequence). The CDR3 sequence is CASSSRQGRAFF. Written as DNA, the CDR3 is TGTGCCAGCAGTTCGAGACAGGGGAGAGCTTTCTTT.

The chain joins TRBV28 to TRBJ1-5, with a tentative D call TRBD1 (6 bases). Per germline, CDR1 MDHEN and CDR2 SYDVKM. With 6 bases removed from V and 1 base from J, the gap between germline ends came to 13 bases. The CDR3 contains 15 residues. The DNA of the CDR3 is TGTGCCAGCAGCGTAACAGGGTTAAGCAATCAGCCCCAGCATTTT. Encoded protein: CASSVTGLSNQPQHF.

V is TRBV29-1 and J is TRBJ2-1, with unresolved D. The CDR3 contains 14 residues. The V end was cut by 0 bases, the J end by 7 bases, with 13 bases between. Germline V gene sequence: CDR1 SQVTM, CDR2 ANQGSEA. The CDR3 loop reads CSVEDLEGINEQFF. The CDR3 DNA sequence: TGCAGCGTTGAAGATCTCGAAGGAATAAATGAGCAGTTCTTC.

Worth noting for this clonotype: A junction end diverges from the germline sequence, so it may reflect a read error. The chain links TRBV7-9 to TRBJ1-2; the D gene is possibly TRBD1 (5 bases). Germline CDR1 SEHNR, CDR2 FQNEAQ (reference sequence). The CDR3 sequence is 11 residues long. The CDR3 loop is CASGGYYGYTF. For the CDR3, the DNA is TGCGCCAGCGGGGGGTACTATGGCTACACCTTC.

This clonotype was seen a few times. This chain joins TRBV9 and TRBJ2-1; 9 bases match TRBD1. CDR3 length equals 15 residues. Germline loops: CDR1 SGDLS, CDR2 YYNGEE. V gave up 0 bases and J gave up 8 bases; unmatched junction bases: 6. The CDR3 region is CASSVAGTGNDEQFF. The DNA for the CDR3 is TGTGCCAGCAGCGTAGCCGGGACAGGGAACGATGAGCAGTTCTTC.

This clonotype was observed at least ten times. The chain uses TRBV7-2 and TRBJ1-5, with D tentatively TRBD1 (5 bases). The V and J ends lost 2 bases and 0 bases respectively, with 11 bases between them. Germline CDR1 and CDR2: SGHTA and FQGNSA. This CDR3 comprises 16 residues. CDR3 sequence: CASSLTGTYSNQPQHF. Written as DNA, the CDR3 is TGTGCCAGCAGCTTAACGGGGACTTATAGCAATCAGCCCCAGCATTTT.

The chain joins TRBV28 to TRBJ2-1; TRBD2 aligns across 11 bases. Germline V gene lookup returns CDR1 MDHEN and CDR2 SYDVKM. This CDR3 comprises 16 residues. V lost 3 bases and J lost 7; bases outside the gene matches: 8. Here the CDR3 DNA reads TGTGCCAGCAGTTTGTATCCTAGCGGGAGGTGGAATGAGCAGTTCTTC. It specifies CASSLYPSGRWNEQFF.

Details on this clonotype: The final CDR3 position lacks the conserved phenylalanine or tryptophan, pointing to a likely read error. The CDR3 loop reads CASSLGATQYY. The CDR3, as DNA: TGTGCCAGCAGCTTAGGAGCGACCCAGTACTAC. The chain recombines TRBV7-6 with TRBJ2-5; D gene unclear. V was pared by 1 base and J by 7 bases, with 4 bases between. Germline V gene lookup returns CDR1 SGHVS and CDR2 FNYEAQ. The CDR3 contains 11 residues.

The rearrangement joins TRBV9 to TRBJ2-2; 7 bases are a match to TRBD2. This CDR3 contains 16 residues. Germline V gene lookup returns CDR1 SGDLS and CDR2 YYNGEE. Trimming cost V 3 bases and J 6 bases; bases outside gene matches: 11. CDR3 coding DNA: TGTGCCAGCAGCGATTCTAGCGGCTCCAAATCCGGGGAGCTGTTTTTT. This codes for CASSDSSGSKSGELFF.

This clonotype occurred a few times. This chain connects TRBV6-2 or TRBV6-3 to TRBJ2-1; TRBD2 agrees at 11 bases. The CDR3 is 17 residues long. Germline CDR1 MNHEY, CDR2 SVGEGT. V trimming: 2 bases; J trimming: 4 bases; junction bases outside the gene matches: 7. CDR3 sequence reads: CASSYPLAGVSYNEQFF. The CDR3 nucleotides are TGTGCCAGCAGTTACCCACTAGCGGGAGTGAGTTACAATGAGCAGTTCTTC.